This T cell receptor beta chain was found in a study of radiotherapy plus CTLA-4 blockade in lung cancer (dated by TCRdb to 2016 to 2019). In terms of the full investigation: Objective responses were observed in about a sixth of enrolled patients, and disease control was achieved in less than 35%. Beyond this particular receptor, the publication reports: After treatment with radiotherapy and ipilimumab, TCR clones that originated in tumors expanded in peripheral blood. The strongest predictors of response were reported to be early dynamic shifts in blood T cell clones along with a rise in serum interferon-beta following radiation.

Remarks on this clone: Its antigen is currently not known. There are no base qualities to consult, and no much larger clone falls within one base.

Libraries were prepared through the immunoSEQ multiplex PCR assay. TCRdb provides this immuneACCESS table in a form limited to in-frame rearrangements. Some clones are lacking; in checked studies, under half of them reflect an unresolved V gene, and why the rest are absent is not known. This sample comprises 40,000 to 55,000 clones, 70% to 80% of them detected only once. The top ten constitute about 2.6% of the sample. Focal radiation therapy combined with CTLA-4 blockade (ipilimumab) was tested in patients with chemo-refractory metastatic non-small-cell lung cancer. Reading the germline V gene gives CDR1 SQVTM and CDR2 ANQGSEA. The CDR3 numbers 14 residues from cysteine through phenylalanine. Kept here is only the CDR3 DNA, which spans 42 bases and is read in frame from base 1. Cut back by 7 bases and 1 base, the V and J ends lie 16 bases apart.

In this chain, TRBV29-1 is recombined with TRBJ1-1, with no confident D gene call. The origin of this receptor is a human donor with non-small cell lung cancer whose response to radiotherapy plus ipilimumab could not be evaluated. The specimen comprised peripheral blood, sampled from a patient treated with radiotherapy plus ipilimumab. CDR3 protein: CSATREVRNTEAFF. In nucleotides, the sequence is TGCAGCGCAACCCGAGAGGTGAGGAACACTGAAGCTTTCTTT.